This T cell receptor (beta chain) derives from a study of radiotherapy plus CTLA-4 blockade in lung cancer (dated by TCRdb to 2016 to 2019). Broadly, across the study: Objective responses were observed in 18% of enrolled patients, and disease control was achieved in less than 40%.

The study evaluated CTLA-4 blockade (ipilimumab) given together with focal radiation therapy in patients who had chemo-refractory metastatic non-small-cell lung cancer. Receptor amplification or capture employed the immunoSEQ multiplex PCR assay. TCRdb stores this immuneACCESS table with in-frame sequences only. Part of the clones is absent; in the studies checked, under half of the shortfall reflects unresolved V genes, and no reason is known for the rest. For this sample the table gives fewer than 140,000 clones, of which around 85% were detected only once. The ten largest make up 2% to 2.5% of the sample. Trimming at the junction amounts to 6 bases on V and 0 bases on J, and the germline ends lie 15 bases apart. CDR1 and CDR2, looked up from the germline V gene, are SQVTM and ANQGSEA. From the cysteine through the phenylalanine, the CDR3 covers 14 amino acids. This entry keeps only the CDR3 DNA: 42 bases, framed from base 1.

Overall results and qualifications from the work: The strongest predictors of response, as reported, were early dynamic changes in blood T cell clones along with a rise in serum interferon-beta after radiation. After treatment with radiotherapy and ipilimumab, TCR clones that came from tumors expanded in the peripheral blood.

A word on this clone: Its target antigen remains unknown. Base quality data are lacking; no much larger clone is found one base away.

Specimen: peripheral blood, collected from a patient treated with radiotherapy plus ipilimumab. This receptor was identified in a human donor with non-small cell lung cancer that progressed on radiotherapy plus ipilimumab. Some clones in this sample may be carry-over from other donors' samples. The V gene is TRBV29-1 and the J gene is TRBJ2-7; TRBD2 is perhaps the D gene, given 6 matching bases. The nucleotides are TGCAGCGTCAAGGACTACATCAGCTCCTACGAGCAGTACTTC. This encodes CSVKDYISSYEQYF.